This T cell receptor beta chain was documented in a study of T cell responses to AZD1222 COVID-19 vaccine. Produced via immunoSEQ multiplex PCR; TCRdb's table is partial and in-frame only. This table holds approximately 180,000 clones, 85% to 90% found once. The CDR3 extends over 19 amino acids. Deletions cut 0 bases from V and 0 bases from J, with 18 bases between. The J gene is TRBJ2-4, the V gene TRBV23-1; D gene uncertain. TRBV23-1 is assigned to the ORF class and has an uncertain function. This specimen was peripheral blood, taken on day 0 of AZD1222 vaccination. The source is an adult in good health. The DNA for the CDR3 is TGCGCCAGCAGTCAATCTCTCCCGCCCGAGAGACTAGCCAAAAACATTCAGTACTTC. It translates to CASSQSLPPERLAKNIQYF.